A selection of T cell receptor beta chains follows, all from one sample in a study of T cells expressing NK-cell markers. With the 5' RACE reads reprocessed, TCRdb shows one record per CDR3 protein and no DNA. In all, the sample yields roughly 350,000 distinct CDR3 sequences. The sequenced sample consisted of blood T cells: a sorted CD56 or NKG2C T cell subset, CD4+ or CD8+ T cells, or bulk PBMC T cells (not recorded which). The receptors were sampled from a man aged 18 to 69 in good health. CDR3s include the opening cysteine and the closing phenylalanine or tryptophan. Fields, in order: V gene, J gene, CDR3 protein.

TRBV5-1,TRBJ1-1,CASSLRGSPPPQAFF
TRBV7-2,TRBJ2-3,CASSRGPSTDTQYF
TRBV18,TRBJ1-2,CASSPPTGTYGYTF
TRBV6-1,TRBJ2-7,CASSGGTGGTREQYF
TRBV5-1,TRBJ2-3,CASSSTGTRTDTQYF
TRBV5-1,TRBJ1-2,CASRYTDSNNYGYTF
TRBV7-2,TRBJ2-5,CASSSVAGAFQETQYF
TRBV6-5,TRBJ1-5,CATQGKDQPQHF
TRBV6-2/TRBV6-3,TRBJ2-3,CASRRGGRSSADTQYF
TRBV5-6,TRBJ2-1,CASSLPGQGANEQFF
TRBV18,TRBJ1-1,CASSPTRQINTEAFF
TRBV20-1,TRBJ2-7,CSAGWRGLVPYEQYF
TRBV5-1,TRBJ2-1,CASSFGPGVRSSYNEQFF
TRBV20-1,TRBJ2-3,CSALRGLQDTDTQYF
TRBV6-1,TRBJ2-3,CASSEYGFRGDTQYF
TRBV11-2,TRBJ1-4,CASAGVDEKLFF
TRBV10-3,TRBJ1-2,CAISLGGYYGYTF
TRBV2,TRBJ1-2,CASSDRAGGGYTF
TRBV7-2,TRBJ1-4,CASSLGSLQREKLFF
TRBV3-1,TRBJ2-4,CASSPKRAGEAKNIQYF
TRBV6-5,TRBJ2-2,CASSYSGTGAGELFF
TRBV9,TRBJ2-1,CASTPGLAYNEQFF
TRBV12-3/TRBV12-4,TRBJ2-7,CASSKDRENSYEQYF
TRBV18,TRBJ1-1,CASSPRTVTEAFF
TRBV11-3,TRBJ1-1,CASSLDDRTGTNTEAFF
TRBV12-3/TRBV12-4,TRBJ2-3,CASSFSLGAGGLTFLTDTQYF
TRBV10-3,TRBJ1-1,CAISAGKASNTEAFF
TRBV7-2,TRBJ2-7,CASSLAGLVEQYF
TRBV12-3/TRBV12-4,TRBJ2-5,CASSTQTSGETQYF
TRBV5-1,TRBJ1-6,CASSLGQALNSPLHF
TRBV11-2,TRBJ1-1,CASSPRQGARNTEAFF
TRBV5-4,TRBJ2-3,CASKLAGGSDTQYF
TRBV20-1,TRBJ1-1,CSASPGNTEAFF
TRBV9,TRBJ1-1,CASSVLQNPGSTEAFF
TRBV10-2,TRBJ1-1,CASSEAPGLNTEAFF
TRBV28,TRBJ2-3,CASRRAVMTDTQYF
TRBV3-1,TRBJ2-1,CASSQLTGHEQFF
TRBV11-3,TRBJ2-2,CASSQWGARDTGELFF
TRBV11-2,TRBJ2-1,CASSLPGLAATLGLSNEQFF
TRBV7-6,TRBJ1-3,CASSLGARGVTGNTIYF
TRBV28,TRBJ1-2,CASSVLGRQNYGYTF
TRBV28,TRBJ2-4,CASSFPLRGTKNIQYF
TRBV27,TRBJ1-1,CASVLKPEGKGKSDTEAFF
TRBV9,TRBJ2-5,CASSGQWTGTQYF
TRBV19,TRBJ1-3,CASSPAGNTIYF
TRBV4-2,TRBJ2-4,CASSQGGPWGALAKNIQYF
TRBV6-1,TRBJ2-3,CASSEGGTGLRHTQYF
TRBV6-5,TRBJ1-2,CASSYSRQGRNGYTF
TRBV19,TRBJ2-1,CASSRRGRAYNEQFF
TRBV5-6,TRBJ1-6,CASSWAVNSPLHF
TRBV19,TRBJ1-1,CASSTGRGGTEAFF
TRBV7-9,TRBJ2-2,CASSRTGFTGELFF
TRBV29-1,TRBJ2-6,CSVQGDDGANVLTF
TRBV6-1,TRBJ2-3,CASRQDSRTDTQYF
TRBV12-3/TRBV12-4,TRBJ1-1,CASSPRGTEAFF
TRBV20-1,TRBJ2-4,CSARDPGTNIQYF
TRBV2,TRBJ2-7,CASSLRTGAEQYF
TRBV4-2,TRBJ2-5,CASSQTRDSQETQYF